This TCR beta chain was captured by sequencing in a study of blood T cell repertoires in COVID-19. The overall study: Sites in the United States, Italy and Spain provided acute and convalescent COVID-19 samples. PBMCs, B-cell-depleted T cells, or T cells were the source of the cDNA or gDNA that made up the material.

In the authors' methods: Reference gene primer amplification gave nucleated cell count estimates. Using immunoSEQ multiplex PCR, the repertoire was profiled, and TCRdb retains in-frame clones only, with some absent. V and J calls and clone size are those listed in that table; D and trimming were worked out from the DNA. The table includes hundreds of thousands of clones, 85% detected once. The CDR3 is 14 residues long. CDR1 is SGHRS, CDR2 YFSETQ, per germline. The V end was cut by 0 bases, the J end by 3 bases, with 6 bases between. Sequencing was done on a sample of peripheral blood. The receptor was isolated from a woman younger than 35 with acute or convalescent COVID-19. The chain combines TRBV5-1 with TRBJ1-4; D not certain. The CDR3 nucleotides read TGCGCCAGCAGCTTGGTAGAGGCTAATGAAAAACTGTTTTTT. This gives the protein CASSLVEANEKLFF.